A single T cell receptor (beta chain) is shown here with its context. The data stem from a study of blood T cell repertoires in COVID-19. Study background: The cDNA or gDNA used as material had been derived from T cells, B-cell-depleted T cells, or PBMCs.

Patients of the Seattle cohort, enrolled during active infection, were followed longitudinally. In the original workflow: Researchers report that nucleated cell counts were estimated from reference gene primer amplification. Assay used: immunoSEQ multiplex PCR; TCRdb lists only in-frame clones, some missing. V and J calls plus clone size are reproduced from that table; the DNA served to infer D and trimming. This table holds 250,000 or so clones, around 90% found once. With V trimmed by 2 bases and J by 2 bases, 3 bases remained unmatched. CDR1 is KGHSH, CDR2 LQKENI, per germline. The CDR3 covers 15 residues.

The source is a woman aged 55-69 years with COVID-19, enrolled during active disease. The chain employs TRBV18 and TRBJ2-1, with 7 bases that match TRBD2. The specimen was peripheral blood. The CDR3 nucleotides are TGTGCCAGCTCACCATTACGGGGGGCCTACAATGAGCAGTTCTTC. Its translation: CASSPLRGAYNEQFF.